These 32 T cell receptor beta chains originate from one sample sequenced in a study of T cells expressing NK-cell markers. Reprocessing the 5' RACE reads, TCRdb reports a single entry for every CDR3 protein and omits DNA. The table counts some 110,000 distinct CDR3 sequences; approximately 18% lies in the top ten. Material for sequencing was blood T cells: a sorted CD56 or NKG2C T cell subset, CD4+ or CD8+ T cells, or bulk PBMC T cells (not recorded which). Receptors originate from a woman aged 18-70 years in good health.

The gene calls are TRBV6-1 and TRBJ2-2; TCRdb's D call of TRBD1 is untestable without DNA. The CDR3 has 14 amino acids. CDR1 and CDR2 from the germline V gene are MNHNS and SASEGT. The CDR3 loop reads CASRMDRNTGELFF.

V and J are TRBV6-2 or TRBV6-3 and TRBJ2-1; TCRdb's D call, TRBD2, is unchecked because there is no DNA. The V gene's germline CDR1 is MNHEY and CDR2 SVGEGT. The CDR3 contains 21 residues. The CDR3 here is CASSYSTPGLAGAPLYNEQFF.

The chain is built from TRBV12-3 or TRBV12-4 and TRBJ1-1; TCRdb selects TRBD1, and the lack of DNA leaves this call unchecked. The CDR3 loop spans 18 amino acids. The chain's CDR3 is CASSSSRDRDDMNTEAFF.

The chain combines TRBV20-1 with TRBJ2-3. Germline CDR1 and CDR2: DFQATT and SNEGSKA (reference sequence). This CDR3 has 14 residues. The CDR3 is CSANRGSSTDTQYF.

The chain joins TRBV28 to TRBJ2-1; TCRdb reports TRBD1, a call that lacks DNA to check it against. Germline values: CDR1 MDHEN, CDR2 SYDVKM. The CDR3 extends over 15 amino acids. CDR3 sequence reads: CASRSQGGFYNEQFF.

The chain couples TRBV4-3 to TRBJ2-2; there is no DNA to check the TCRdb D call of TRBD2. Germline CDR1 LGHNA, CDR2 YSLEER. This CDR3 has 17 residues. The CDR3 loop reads CASSPKTLAGDTGELFF.

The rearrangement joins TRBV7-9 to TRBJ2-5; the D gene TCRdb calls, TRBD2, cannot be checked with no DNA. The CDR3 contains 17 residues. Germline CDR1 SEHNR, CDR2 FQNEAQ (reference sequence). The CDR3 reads CASSSAGGLAGEETQYF.

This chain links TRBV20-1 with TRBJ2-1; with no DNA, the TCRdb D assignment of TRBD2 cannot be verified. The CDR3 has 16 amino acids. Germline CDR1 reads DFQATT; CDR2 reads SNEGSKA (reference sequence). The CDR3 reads CSASDSGRESYNEQFF.

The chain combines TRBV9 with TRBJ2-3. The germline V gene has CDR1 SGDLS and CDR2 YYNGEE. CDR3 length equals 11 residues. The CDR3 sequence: CASSVDDTQYF.

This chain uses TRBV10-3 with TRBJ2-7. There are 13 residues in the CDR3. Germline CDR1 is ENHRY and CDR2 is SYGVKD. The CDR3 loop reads CAIRFGSSYEQYF.

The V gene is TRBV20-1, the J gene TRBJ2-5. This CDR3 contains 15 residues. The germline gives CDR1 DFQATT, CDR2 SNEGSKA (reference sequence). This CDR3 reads CSARDPRDIGETQYF.

The CDR3 sequence: CASSPLDSYEQYF. The chain couples TRBV3-1 to TRBJ2-7; TCRdb's D call of TRBD1 is untestable without DNA. The CDR3 spans 13 residues. Germline V gene lookup returns CDR1 LGHDT and CDR2 YNNKEL (reference sequence).

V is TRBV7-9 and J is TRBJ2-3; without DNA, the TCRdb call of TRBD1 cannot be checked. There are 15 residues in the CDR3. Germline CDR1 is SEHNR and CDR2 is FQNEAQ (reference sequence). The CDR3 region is CASSAGQASTDTQYF.

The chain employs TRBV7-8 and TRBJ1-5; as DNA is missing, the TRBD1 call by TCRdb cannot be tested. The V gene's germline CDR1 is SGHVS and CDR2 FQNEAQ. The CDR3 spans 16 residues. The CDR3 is CASSLGTGAYNQPQHF.

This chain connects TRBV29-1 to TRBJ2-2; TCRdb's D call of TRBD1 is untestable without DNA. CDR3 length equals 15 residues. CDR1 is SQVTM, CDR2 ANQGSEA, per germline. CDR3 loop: CSVAPTDPNTGELFF.

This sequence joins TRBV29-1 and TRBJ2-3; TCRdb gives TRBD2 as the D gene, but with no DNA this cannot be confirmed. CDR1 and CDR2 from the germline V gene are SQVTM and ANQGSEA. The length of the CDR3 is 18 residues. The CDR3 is CSVEVLSGGLYRTHTQYF.

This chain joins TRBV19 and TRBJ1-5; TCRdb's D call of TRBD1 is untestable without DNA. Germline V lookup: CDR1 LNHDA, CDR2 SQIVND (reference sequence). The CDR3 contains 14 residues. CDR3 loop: CASSIFGGGQPQHF. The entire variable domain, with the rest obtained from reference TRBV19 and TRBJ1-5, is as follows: DGGITQSPKYLFRKEGQNVTLSCEQNLNHDAMYWYRQDPGQGLRLIYYSQIVNDFQKGDIAEGYSVSREKKESFPLTVTSAQKNPTAFYLCASSIFGGGQPQHFGDGTRLSIL.

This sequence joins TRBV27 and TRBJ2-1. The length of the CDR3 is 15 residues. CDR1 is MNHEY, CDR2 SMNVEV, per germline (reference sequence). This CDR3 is CASSLGGSSYNEQFF.

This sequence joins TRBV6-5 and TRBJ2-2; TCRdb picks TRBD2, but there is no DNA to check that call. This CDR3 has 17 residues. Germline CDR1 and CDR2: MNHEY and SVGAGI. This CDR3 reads CAALGGDSSSNTGELFF.

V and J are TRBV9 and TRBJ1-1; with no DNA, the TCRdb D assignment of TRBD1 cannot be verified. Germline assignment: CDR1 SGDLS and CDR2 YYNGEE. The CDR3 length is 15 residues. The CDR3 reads CASSVDPVGWTEAFF.

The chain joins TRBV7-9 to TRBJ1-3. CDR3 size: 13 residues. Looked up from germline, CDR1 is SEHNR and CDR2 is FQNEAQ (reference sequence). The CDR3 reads CASSFPSGNTIYF.

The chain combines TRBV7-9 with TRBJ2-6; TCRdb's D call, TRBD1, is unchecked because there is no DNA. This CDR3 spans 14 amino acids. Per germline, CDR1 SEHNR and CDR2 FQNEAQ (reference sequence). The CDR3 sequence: CASSRGSGANVLTF.

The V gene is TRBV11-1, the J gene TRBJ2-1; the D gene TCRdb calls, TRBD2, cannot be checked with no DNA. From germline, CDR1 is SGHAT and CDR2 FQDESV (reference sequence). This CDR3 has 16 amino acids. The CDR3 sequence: CASSLVAGPPYNEQFF.

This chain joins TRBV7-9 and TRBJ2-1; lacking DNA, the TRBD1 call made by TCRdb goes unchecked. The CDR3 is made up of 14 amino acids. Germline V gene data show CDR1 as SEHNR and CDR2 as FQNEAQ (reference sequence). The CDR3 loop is CASSPHRSNNEQFF.

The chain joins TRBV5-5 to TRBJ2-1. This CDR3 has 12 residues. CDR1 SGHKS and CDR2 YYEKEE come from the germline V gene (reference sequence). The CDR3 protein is CASRTTGNEQFF.

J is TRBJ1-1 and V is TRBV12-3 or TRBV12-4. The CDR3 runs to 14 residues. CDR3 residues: CASLWKGGNTEAFF.

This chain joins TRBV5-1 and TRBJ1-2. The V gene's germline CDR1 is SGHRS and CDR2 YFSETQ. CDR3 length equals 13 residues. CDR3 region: CASRSPGDYGYTF.

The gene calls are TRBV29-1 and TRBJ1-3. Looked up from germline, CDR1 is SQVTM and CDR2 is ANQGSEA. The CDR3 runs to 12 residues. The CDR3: CSVVTSSDTIYF.

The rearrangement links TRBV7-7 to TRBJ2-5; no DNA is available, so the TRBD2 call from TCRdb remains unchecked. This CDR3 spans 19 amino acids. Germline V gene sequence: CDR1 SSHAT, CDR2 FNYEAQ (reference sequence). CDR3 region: CASSSVHPSLAELQETQYF.

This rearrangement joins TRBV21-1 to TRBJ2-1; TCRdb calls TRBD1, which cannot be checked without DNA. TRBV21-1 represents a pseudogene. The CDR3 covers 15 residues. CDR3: CASSKTGGQGNEQFF.

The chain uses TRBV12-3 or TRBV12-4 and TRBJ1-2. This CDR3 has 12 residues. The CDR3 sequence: CATLDGLHGYTF.

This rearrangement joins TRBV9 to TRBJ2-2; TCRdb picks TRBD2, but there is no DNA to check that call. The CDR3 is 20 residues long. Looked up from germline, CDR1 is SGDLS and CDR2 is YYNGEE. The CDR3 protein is CASSVVVGGSSGGNTGELFF. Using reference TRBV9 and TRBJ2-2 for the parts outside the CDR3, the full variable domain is DSGVTQTPKHLITATGQRVTLRCSPRSGDLSVYWYQQSLDQGLQFLIQYYNGEERAKGNILERFSAQQFPDLHSELNLSSLELGDSALYFCASSVVVGGSSGGNTGELFFGEGSRLTVL.